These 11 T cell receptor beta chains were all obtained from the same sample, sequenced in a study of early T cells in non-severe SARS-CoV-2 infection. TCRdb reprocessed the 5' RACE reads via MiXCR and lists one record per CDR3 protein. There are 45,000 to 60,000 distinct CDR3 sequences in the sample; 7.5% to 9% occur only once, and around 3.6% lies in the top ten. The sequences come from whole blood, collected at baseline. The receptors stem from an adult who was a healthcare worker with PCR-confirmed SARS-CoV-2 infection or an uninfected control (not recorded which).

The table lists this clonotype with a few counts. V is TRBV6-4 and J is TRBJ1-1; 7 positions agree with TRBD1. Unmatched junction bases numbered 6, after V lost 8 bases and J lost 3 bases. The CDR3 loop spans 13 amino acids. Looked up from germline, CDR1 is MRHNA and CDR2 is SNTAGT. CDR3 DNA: TGTGCCAGCGGGGGACAGCAATACACTGAAGCTTTCTTT. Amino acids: CASGGQQYTEAFF.

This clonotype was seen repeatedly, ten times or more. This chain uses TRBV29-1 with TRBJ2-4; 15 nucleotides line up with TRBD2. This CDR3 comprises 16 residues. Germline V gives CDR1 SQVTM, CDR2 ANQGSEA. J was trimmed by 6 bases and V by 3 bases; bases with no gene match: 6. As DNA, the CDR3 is TGCAGCGTTGAGGGGACTAGCGGGGGGCTGACAAACATTCAGTACTTC. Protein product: CSVEGTSGGLTNIQYF.

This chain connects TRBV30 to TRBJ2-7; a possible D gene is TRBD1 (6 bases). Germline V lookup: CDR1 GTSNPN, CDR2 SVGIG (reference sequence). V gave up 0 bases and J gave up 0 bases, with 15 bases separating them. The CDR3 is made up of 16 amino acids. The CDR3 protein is CAWSVPGVLLSYEQYF. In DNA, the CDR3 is TGTGCCTGGAGTGTCCCAGGGGTCCTCCTCTCCTACGAGCAGTACTTC.

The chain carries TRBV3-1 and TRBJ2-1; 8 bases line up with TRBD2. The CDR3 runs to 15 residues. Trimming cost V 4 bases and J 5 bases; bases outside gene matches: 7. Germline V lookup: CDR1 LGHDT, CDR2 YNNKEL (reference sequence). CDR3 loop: CASSPSGGPHNEQFF. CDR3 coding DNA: TGTGCCAGCAGCCCTTCGGGGGGGCCTCACAATGAGCAGTTCTTC.

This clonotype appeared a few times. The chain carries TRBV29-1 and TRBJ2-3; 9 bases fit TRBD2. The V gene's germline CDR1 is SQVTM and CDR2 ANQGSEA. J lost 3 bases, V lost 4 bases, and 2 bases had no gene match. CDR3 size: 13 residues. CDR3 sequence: CSVVTSGTDTQYF. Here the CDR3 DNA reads TGCAGCGTTGTAACTAGCGGGACAGATACGCAGTATTTT.

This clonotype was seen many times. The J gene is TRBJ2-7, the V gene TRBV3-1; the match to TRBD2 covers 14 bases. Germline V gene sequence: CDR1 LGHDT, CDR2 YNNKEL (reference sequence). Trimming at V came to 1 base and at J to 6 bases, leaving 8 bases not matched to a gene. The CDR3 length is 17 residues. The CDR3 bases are TGTGCCAGCAGCCAAGGGATCCGACTAGCGGGAGGGTCCGAGCAGTACTTC. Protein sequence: CASSQGIRLAGGSEQYF.

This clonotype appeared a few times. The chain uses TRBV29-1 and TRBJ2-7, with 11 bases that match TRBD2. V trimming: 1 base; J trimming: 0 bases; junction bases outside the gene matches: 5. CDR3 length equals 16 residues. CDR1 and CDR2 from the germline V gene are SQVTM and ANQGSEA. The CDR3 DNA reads TGCAGCGTTGAAGGGACTAGCGGGCAGAGCTCCTACGAGCAGTACTTC. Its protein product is CSVEGTSGQSSYEQYF.

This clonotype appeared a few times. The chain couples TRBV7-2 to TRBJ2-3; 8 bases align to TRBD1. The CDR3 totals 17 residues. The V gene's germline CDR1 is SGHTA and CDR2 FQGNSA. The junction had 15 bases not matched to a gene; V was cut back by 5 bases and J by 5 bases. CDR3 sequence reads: CASSPAGTGYGGDTQYF. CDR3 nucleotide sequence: TGTGCCAGCAGCCCCGCAGGGACAGGTTATGGAGGAGATACGCAGTATTTT.

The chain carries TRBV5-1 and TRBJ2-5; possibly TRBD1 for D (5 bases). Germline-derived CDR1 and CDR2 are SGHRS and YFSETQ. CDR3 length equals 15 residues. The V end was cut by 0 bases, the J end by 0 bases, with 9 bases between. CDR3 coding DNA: TGCGCCAGCAGCTTGGCTGGGGCCTACCAAGAGACCCAGTACTTC. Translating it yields CASSLAGAYQETQYF.

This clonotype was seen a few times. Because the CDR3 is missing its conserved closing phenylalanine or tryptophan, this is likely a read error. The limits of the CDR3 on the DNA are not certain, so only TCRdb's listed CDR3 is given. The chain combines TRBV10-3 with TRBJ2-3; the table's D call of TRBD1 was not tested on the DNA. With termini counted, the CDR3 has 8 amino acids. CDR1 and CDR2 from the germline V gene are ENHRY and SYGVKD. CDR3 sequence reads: CAIRQGTL.

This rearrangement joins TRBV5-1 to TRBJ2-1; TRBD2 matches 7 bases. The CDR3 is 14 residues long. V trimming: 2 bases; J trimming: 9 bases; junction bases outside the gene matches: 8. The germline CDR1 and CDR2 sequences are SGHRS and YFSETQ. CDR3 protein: CASSFVMGGSEQFF. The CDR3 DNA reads TGCGCCAGCAGCTTCGTTATGGGGGGGAGTGAGCAGTTCTTC.